One sample yielded the 26 T cell receptor beta chains listed below, sequenced in a study of spatial heterogeneity in lung cancer. Study-wide results and caveats: Tumor mutation count correlated with how many alpha and beta TCRs expanded intratumorally.

As for time point: sample taken at primary tumor resection. No antigen has been identified for these receptors. TCRdb itself ran the 5' RACE reads through MiXCR, one entry per CDR3 protein. The sample contains around 5,000 distinct CDR3 sequences, roughly 7% of which appear only once. The sample consisted of lung tumor tissue, taken at surgery. The receptor set was obtained from a male donor with early-stage non-small cell lung cancer.

This clonotype is termed medium-sized (0.01 to 0.1%). The chain links TRBV6-1 to TRBJ1-2; D is ambiguous. The length of the CDR3 is 12 residues. The ends were cut back, 2 bases at V and 5 bases at J, with 6 bases in the middle. Germline-derived CDR1 and CDR2 are MNHNS and SASEGT. CDR3 nucleotide sequence: TGTGCCAGCAGTGAATTGGGGTATGGCTACACCTTC. This encodes CASSELGYGYTF.

This clonotype has a count of ten or more. This rearrangement joins TRBV6-1 to TRBJ1-6; unclear D gene. Trimming took off 1 base at V and 8 bases at J, with 12 bases between the two ends. CDR1 MNHNS and CDR2 SASEGT come from the germline V gene. The CDR3 spans 15 residues. This chain's CDR3 is CASSEVLHSDSPLHF. CDR3 DNA sequence: TGTGCCAGCAGTGAAGTGCTTCATTCAGATTCACCCCTCCACTTT.

The chain has TRBV4-2 and TRBJ1-5; D gene uncertain. Per the germline V gene, CDR1 is LGHNA and CDR2 is YNFKEQ. V shed 0 bases and J shed 3 bases, with 9 bases lying between them. The CDR3 consists of 15 residues. The CDR3 loop is CASSQDLGINQPQHF. Written as DNA, the CDR3 is TGTGCCAGCAGCCAAGATTTGGGCATCAATCAGCCCCAGCATTTT.

The V gene is TRBV5-4, the J gene TRBJ2-3, with D unclear. CDR1 and CDR2 from the germline V gene are SGHNT and YYREEE (reference sequence). Trimming pared 4 bases from V and 2 bases from J, leaving 20 bases between. The CDR3 length is 17 residues. The CDR3 is CASSLPLEHVPTDTQYF. CDR3 nucleotides: TGTGCCAGCAGCCTCCCCTTAGAGCATGTCCCCACAGATACGCAGTATTTT.

By sample share, this clonotype is medium-sized. The chain links TRBV13 to TRBJ2-5, with a tentative D call TRBD2 (6 bases). Deletions cut 0 bases from V and 2 bases from J, with 10 bases between. This CDR3 region has 15 residues. Looked up from germline, CDR1 is PRHDT and CDR2 is FYEKMQ (reference sequence). The CDR3, as DNA: TGTGCCAGCAGCTTAGGGGGAGGCCATCAAGAGACCCAGTACTTC. Encoded protein: CASSLGGGHQETQYF.

This clonotype was observed at least ten times. The chain couples TRBV29-1 to TRBJ1-1; D is uncertain. Trimming shortened V by 1 base and J by 1 base, and 1 base separated the two germline ends. The germline V gene has CDR1 SQVTM and CDR2 ANQGSEA. The CDR3 extends over 11 amino acids. The CDR3 DNA sequence: TGCAGCGTTGAAGGGAACACTGAAGCTTTCTTT. This encodes CSVEGNTEAFF.

In its sample, this clonotype ranks as medium-sized. This chain joins TRBV20-1 and TRBJ1-2, with D possibly TRBD1 on 6 matching bases. The CDR3 sequence is 11 residues long. Germline V gene lookup returns CDR1 DFQATT and CDR2 SNEGSKA (reference sequence). Between the trimmed V and J ends, which lost 6 bases and 5 bases, there was a span of 10 bases. In DNA form, the CDR3 reads TGCAGTGCCGGACAGACTTATGGCTACACCTTC. It encodes CSAGQTYGYTF.

Ten or more counts support this clonotype. The chain joins TRBV7-9 to TRBJ2-5; 8 bases agree with TRBD1. The CDR3 is made up of 16 amino acids. Germline assignment: CDR1 SEHNR and CDR2 FQNEAQ (reference sequence). V lost 5 bases to trimming and J lost 1 base; unmatched junction nucleotides: 9. The CDR3 coding sequence is TGTGCCAGCAGCACTCGACAGGGGACAAGCCAAGAGACCCAGTACTTC. Translated: CASSTRQGTSQETQYF.

The V call is TRBV11-2, the J call TRBJ1-5; no definite D call. Trimming shortened V by 5 bases and J by 2 bases, and 7 bases separated the two germline ends. This CDR3 is built from 13 residues. Germline CDR1 SGHAT, CDR2 FQNNGV. The CDR3 is CASSPLGNQPQHF. CDR3 in DNA: TGTGCCAGCAGCCCCTTGGGCAATCAGCCCCAGCATTTT.

This clonotype is medium-sized in the sample. The chain couples TRBV6-2 or TRBV6-3 to TRBJ1-1; maybe TRBD1 (6 bases). V was clipped by 6 bases and J by 4 bases, with 9 bases between them. This CDR3 has 12 residues. CDR1 MNHEY and CDR2 SVGEGT come from the germline V gene. DNA for the CDR3: TGTGCCAGCAGCGTCAGGGGCACTGAAGCTTTCTTT. Translated: CASSVRGTEAFF.

This clonotype rates as medium-sized. In DNA form, the CDR3 reads TGTGCCGGGGGACAGAACACTGAAGCTTTCTTT. It codes for CAGGQNTEAFF. This chain uses TRBV6-1 with TRBJ1-1; D may be TRBD1 (6 bases). The ends were cut back, 11 bases at V and 1 base at J, with 8 bases in the middle. The germline V gene has CDR1 MNHNS and CDR2 SASEGT. The CDR3 sequence is 11 residues long.

In this sample, this clonotype is medium-sized. The V gene is TRBV6-6, the J gene TRBJ1-1; no reliable D call. Germline V lookup: CDR1 MNHNY, CDR2 SVGAGI (reference sequence). The CDR3 is made up of 12 amino acids. V lost 1 base, J lost 5 bases, and 5 bases lay in between. CDR3 loop: CASSYWRTEAFF. The CDR3 region has the DNA TGTGCCAGCAGTTACTGGCGGACTGAAGCTTTCTTT.

At least ten counts were recorded for this clonotype. V gene TRBV7-3 combines with J gene TRBJ1-1; D ambiguous. CDR1 is SGHTA, CDR2 FQGTGA, per germline. The CDR3 totals 13 residues. Trimming took 4 bases from V and 3 from J, leaving 9 bases between them. The CDR3 sequence: CASSSRRDTEAFF. For the CDR3, the DNA is TGTGCCAGCAGCTCTCGACGCGACACTGAAGCTTTCTTT.

This clonotype was detected many times. The gene calls are TRBV5-1 and TRBJ2-7; 9 bases line up with TRBD2. The CDR3 contains 15 residues. With 4 bases clipped from V and 5 bases from J, the junction kept 10 bases outside the gene matches. Germline V CDR1 and CDR2: SGHRS, YFSETQ. The CDR3 DNA is TGCGCCAGCAGCAATAGCGGGGGTTTTGTTGACGAGCAGTACTTC. Amino acids: CASSNSGGFVDEQYF. The full variable domain, in which reference TRBV5-1 and TRBJ2-7 provide the parts outside the CDR3, is KAGVTQTPRYLIKTRGQQVTLSCSPISGHRSVSWYQQTPGQGLQFLFEYFSETQRNKGNFPGRFSGRQFSNSRSEMNVSTLELGDSALYLCASSNSGGFVDEQYFGPGTRLTVT.

This clonotype was detected many times. This chain uses TRBV2 with TRBJ2-2; D remains ambiguous. Germline assignment: CDR1 SNHLY and CDR2 FYNNEI. CDR3 length: 14 amino acids. The ends were cut back, 6 bases at V and 0 bases at J, with 8 bases in the middle. DNA for the CDR3: TGTGCCAGCAGGATAGATACGAACACCGGGGAGCTGTTTTTT. Translated: CASRIDTNTGELFF.

This clonotype was seen many times. This chain links TRBV28 with TRBJ2-7; TRBD1 matches 7 bases. Trimming removed 4 bases from V and 6 bases from J; junction bases left unmatched: 6. CDR1 is MDHEN and CDR2 is SYDVKM in the germline V gene. This CDR3 comprises 13 residues. CDR3 sequence: CASSSTGSGEQYF. The CDR3 coding sequence is TGTGCCAGCAGTTCGACAGGGTCGGGCGAGCAGTACTTC.

In its sample, this clonotype was seen many times. The J gene is TRBJ2-6, the V gene TRBV7-9, with D possibly called TRBD1 or TRBD2 (5 bases each). Germline lookup yields CDR1 SEHNR and CDR2 FQNEAQ (reference sequence). V lost 5 bases, J lost 1 base, and 12 bases lay in between. CDR3 length: 16 residues. In DNA, the CDR3 is TGTGCCAGCAGCGTTTACGGGGCGTCTGGGGCCAACGTCCTGACTTTC. Its protein is CASSVYGASGANVLTF. Variable domain in full (rest from reference TRBV7-9 and TRBJ2-6): DTGVSQNPRHKITKRGQNVTFRCDPISEHNRLYWYRQTLGQGPEFLTYFQNEAQLEKSRLLSDRFSAERPKGSFSTLEIQRTEQGDSAMYLCASSVYGASGANVLTFGAGSRLTVL.

The chain joins TRBV2 to TRBJ1-5; D call uncertain. The germline gives CDR1 SNHLY, CDR2 FYNNEI. The V gene lost 5 bases and the J gene lost 10 bases, with 15 bases spanning the gap. The CDR3 has 13 residues. The CDR3, as DNA: TGTGCCAGCAGTTCAATACGGGCCGAACCCCAGCATTTT. Protein product: CASSSIRAEPQHF.

This chain links TRBV10-3 with TRBJ2-3, with 8 bases that match TRBD1. With V trimmed by 10 bases and J by 4 bases, 7 bases remained unmatched. Per the germline V gene, CDR1 is ENHRY and CDR2 is SYGVKD. CDR3 length equals 13 residues. Written as DNA, the CDR3 is TGTGCCACAGGACAGGGTACGGCAGATACGCAGTATTTT. Its translation is CATGQGTADTQYF.

This clonotype is termed medium-sized. The gene calls are TRBV7-3 and TRBJ2-3, with D unclear. The germline V and J ends were trimmed by 2 bases and 5 bases, with 8 bases remaining between them. Germline assignment: CDR1 SGHTA and CDR2 FQGTGA. The CDR3 runs to 13 residues. CDR3: CASSLEVEDTQYF. The CDR3 region has the DNA TGTGCCAGCAGCTTAGAGGTAGAAGATACGCAGTATTTT.

This clonotype has a count of ten or more. The chain has TRBV18 and TRBJ2-2; D is possibly TRBD2 (5 bases). Trimming took 1 base from V and 0 from J, leaving 9 bases between them. This CDR3 spans 16 amino acids. Germline assignment: CDR1 KGHSH and CDR2 LQKENI. CDR3 loop: CASSPLSGSNTGELFF. As DNA, the CDR3 is TGTGCCAGCTCACCACTTTCGGGGTCGAACACCGGGGAGCTGTTTTTT.

By sample share, this clonotype is medium-sized. Written as DNA, the CDR3 is TGCGCCAGCAGCCAAGATAATGGGGGGCGGGAGATCAATGAGCAGTTCTTC. Amino acids: CASSQDNGGREINEQFF. This sequence joins TRBV4-1 and TRBJ2-1; D may be TRBD2 (7 bases). V lost 0 bases and J 6 bases, leaving 18 bases between the germline ends. CDR3 length equals 17 residues. The germline V gene has CDR1 MGHRA and CDR2 YSYEKL.

This clonotype has at least ten counts. The rearrangement links TRBV5-1 to TRBJ2-1; TRBD2 aligns across 10 bases. The germline V gene encodes CDR1 SGHRS and CDR2 YFSETQ. V lost 4 bases, J lost 10 bases, and 11 bases stayed unmatched. The CDR3 length is 15 residues. This CDR3 reads CASSLKLAGETEQFF. In DNA, the CDR3 is TGCGCCAGCAGCCTCAAGCTAGCGGGAGAGACGGAGCAGTTCTTC. The whole variable domain, filled in from reference TRBV5-1 and TRBJ2-1, reads KAGVTQTPRYLIKTRGQQVTLSCSPISGHRSVSWYQQTPGQGLQFLFEYFSETQRNKGNFPGRFSGRQFSNSRSEMNVSTLELGDSALYLCASSLKLAGETEQFFGPGTRLTVL.

Many counts were recorded for this clonotype. The chain employs TRBV4-3 and TRBJ2-3; unclear D gene. The CDR3 length is 13 residues. V shed 4 bases and J shed 4 bases, with 9 bases lying between them. Germline loops: CDR1 LGHNA, CDR2 YSLEER. The CDR3 region has the DNA TGCGCCAGCAGCCCAATGCCGGCAGATACGCAGTATTTT. Its protein is CASSPMPADTQYF.

This clonotype qualifies as medium-sized. The chain joins TRBV4-3 to TRBJ2-7; 8 bases map to TRBD2. The germline V gene has CDR1 LGHNA and CDR2 YSLEER. With V trimmed by 4 bases and J by 4 bases, 6 bases remained unmatched. The CDR3 length is 14 residues. In DNA form, the CDR3 reads TGCGCCAGCAGCCCGGGACTAGGAAAATACGAGCAGTACTTC. It encodes CASSPGLGKYEQYF.

By sample share, this clonotype is medium-sized. The V and J genes are TRBV20-1 and TRBJ2-1, with 9 bases identical to TRBD2. The CDR3 totals 15 residues. V was pared by 1 base and J by 3 bases, with 4 bases of the junction left unmatched. From germline, CDR1 is DFQATT and CDR2 SNEGSKA (reference sequence). The CDR3 region is CSARGTTSGYNEQFF. CDR3 sequence (DNA): TGCAGTGCTAGAGGGACGACTAGCGGCTACAATGAGCAGTTCTTC.